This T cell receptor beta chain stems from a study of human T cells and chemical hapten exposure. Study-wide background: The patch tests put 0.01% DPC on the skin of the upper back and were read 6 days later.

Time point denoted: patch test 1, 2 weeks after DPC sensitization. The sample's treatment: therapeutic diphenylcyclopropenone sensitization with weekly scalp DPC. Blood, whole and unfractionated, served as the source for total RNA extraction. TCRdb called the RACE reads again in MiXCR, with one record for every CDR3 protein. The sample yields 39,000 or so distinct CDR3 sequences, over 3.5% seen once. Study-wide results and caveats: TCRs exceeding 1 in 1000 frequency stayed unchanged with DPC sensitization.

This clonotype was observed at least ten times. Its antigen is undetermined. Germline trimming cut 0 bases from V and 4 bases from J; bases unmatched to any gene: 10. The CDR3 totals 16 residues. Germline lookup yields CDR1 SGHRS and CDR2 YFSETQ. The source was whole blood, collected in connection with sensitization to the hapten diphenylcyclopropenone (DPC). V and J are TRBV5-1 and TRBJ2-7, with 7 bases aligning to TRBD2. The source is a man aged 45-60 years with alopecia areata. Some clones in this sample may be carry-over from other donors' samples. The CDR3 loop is CASSLATAGEGYEQYF. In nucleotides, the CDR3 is TGCGCCAGCAGCTTGGCTACGGCGGGAGAGGGATACGAGCAGTACTTC.